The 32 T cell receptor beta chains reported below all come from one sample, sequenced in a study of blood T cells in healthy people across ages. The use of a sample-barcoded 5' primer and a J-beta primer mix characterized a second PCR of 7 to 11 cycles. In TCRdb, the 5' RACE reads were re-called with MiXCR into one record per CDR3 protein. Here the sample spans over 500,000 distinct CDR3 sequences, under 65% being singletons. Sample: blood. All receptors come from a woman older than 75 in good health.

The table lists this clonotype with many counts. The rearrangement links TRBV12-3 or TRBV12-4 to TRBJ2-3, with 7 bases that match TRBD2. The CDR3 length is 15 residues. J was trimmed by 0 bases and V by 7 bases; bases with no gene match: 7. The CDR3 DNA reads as TGTGCCAGCACCCTGGGGGGGGTTAGCACAGATACGCAGTATTTT. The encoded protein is CASTLGGVSTDTQYF.

CDR3 bases: TGTGCCATCCGCGAAGGACAGGCTAACTATGGCTACACCTTC. Its translation is CAIREGQANYGYTF. The rearrangement uses TRBV10-3 and TRBJ1-2; 7 nucleotides line up with TRBD1. The germline V gene has CDR1 ENHRY and CDR2 SYGVKD. CDR3 length: 14 amino acids. Trimming at V came to 8 bases and at J to 0 bases, leaving 6 bases not matched to a gene.

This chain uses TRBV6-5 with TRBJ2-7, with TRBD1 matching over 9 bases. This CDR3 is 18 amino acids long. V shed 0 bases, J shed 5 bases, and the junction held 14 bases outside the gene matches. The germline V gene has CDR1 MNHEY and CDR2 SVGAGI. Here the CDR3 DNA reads TGTGCCAGCAGTTACTCGAAGCCCCCCTCGACAGGGGGGAACGAGCAGTACTTC. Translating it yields CASSYSKPPSTGGNEQYF.

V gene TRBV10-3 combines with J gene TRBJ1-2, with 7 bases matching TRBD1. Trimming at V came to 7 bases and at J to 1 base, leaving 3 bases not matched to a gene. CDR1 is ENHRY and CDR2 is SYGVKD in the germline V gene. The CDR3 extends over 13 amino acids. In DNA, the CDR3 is TGTGCCATCACTGGGGACAGTAACTATGGCTACACCTTC. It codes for CAITGDSNYGYTF.

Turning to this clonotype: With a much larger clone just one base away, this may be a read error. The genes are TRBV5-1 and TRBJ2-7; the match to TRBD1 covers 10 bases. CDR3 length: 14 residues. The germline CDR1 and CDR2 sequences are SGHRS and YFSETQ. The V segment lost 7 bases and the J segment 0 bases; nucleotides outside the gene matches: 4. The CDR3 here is CASQGQGVSYEQYF. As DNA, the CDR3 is TGCGCCAGCCAAGGACAGGGGGTCTCCTACGAGCAGTACTTC.

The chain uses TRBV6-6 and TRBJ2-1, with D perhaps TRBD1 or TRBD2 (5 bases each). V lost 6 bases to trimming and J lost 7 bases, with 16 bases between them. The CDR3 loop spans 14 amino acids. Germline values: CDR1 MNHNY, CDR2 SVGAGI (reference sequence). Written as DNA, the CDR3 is TGTGCCAGCAGGCACACGGGACCCGAGAATGAGCAGTTCTTC. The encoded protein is CASRHTGPENEQFF.

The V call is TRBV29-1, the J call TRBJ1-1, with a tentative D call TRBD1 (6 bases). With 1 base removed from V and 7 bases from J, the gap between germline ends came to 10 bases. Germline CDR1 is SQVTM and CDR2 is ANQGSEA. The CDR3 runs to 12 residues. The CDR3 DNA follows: TGCAGCGTTGAAGGACAGGAAGGTGAAGCTTTCTTT. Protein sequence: CSVEGQEGEAFF.

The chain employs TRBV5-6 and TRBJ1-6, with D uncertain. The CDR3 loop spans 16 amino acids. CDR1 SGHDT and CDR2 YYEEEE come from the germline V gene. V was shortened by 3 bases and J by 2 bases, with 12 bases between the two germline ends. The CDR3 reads CASSSVGRTYNSPLHF. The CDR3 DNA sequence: TGTGCCAGCAGCTCCGTAGGCAGAACCTATAATTCACCCCTCCACTTT. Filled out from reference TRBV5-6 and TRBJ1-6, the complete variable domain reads DAGVTQSPTHLIKTRGQQVTLRCSPKSGHDTVSWYQQALGQGPQFIFQYYEEEERQRGNFPDRFSGHQFPNYSSELNVNALLLGDSALYLCASSSVGRTYNSPLHFGNGTRLTVT.

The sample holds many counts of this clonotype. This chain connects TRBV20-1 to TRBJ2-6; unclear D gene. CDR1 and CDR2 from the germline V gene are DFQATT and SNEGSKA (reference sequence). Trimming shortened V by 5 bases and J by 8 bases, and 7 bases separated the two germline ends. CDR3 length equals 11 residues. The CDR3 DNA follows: TGCAGTGCTCAAAAGACCAACGTCCTGACTTTC. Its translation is CSAQKTNVLTF.

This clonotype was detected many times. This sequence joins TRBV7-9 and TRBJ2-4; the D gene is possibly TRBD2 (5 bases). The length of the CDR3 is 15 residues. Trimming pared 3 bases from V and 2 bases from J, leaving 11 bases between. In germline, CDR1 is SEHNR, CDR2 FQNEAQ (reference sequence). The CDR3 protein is CASSFGSGSKNIQYF. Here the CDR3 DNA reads TGTGCCAGCAGCTTTGGTTCGGGGTCCAAAAACATTCAGTACTTC.

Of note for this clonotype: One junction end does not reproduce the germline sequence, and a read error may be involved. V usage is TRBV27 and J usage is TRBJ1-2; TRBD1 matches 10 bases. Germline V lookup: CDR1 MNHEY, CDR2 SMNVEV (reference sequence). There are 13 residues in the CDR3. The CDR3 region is CTSSSGQGGGYTF. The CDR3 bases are TGTACCAGCAGTTCTGGACAGGGGGGTGGCTACACCTTC.

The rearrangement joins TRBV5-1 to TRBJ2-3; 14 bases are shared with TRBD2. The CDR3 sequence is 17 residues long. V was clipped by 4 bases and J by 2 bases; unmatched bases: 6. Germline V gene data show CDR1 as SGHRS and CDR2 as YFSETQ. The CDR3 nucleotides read TGCGCCAGCAGCCCGGGGACTAGCGGGAGAGACACAGATACGCAGTATTTT. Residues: CASSPGTSGRDTDTQYF. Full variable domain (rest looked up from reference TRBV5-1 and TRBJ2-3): KAGVTQTPRYLIKTRGQQVTLSCSPISGHRSVSWYQQTPGQGLQFLFEYFSETQRNKGNFPGRFSGRQFSNSRSEMNVSTLELGDSALYLCASSPGTSGRDTDTQYFGPGTRLTVL.

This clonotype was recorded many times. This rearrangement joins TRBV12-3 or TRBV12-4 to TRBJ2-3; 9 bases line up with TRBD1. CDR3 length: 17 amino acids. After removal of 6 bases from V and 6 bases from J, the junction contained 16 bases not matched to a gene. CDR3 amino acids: CASSYQPPGTGMDTQYF. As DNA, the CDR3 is TGTGCCAGCAGCTACCAACCTCCCGGGACAGGGATGGATACGCAGTATTTT.

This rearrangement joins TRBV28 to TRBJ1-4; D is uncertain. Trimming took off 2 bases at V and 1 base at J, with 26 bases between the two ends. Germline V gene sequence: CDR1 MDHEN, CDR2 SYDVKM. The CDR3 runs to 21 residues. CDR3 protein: CASSLKEKGYSFRLTNEKLFF. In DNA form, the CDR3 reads TGTGCCAGCAGTTTAAAGGAGAAAGGCTACTCGTTTCGGCTAACTAATGAAAAACTGTTTTTT.

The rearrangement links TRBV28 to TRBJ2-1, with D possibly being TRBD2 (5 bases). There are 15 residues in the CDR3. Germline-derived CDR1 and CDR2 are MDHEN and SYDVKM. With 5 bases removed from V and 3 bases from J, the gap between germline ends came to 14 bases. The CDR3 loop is CASSVVGSLYNEQFF. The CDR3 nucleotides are TGTGCCAGCAGTGTTGTAGGGAGTCTCTACAATGAGCAGTTCTTC.

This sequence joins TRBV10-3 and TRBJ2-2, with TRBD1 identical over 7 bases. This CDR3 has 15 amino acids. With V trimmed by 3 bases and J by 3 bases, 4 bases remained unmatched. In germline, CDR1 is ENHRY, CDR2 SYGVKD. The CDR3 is CAISEGGAYTGELFF. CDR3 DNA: TGTGCCATCAGTGAAGGGGGCGCGTACACCGGGGAGCTGTTTTTT.

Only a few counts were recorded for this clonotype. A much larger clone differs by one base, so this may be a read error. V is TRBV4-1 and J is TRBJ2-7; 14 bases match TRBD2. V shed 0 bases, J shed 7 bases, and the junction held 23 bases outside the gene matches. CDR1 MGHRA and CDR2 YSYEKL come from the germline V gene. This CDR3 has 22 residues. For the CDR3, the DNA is TGCGCCAGCAGCCAAGATTTGGGGTTGGGACTAGCGGGAGCTAGCTCCTACAATGAGCAGTACTTC. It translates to CASSQDLGLGLAGASSYNEQYF.

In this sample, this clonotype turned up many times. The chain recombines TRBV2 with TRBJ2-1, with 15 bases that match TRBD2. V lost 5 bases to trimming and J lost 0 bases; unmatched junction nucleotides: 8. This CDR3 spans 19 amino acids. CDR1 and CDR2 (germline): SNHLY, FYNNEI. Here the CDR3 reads CASSPGLAGGGSSYNEQFF. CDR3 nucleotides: TGTGCCAGCAGTCCCGGACTAGCGGGAGGGGGGAGCTCCTACAATGAGCAGTTCTTC. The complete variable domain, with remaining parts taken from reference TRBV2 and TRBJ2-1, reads EPEVTQTPSHQVTQMGQEVILRCVPISNHLYFYWYRQILGQKVEFLVSFYNNEISEKSEIFDDQFSVERPDGSNFTLKIRSTKLEDSAMYFCASSPGLAGGGSSYNEQFFGPGTRLTVL.

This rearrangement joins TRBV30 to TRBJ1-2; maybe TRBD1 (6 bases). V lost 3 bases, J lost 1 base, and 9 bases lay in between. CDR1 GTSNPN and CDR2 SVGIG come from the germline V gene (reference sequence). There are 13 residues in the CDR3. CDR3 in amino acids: CAWSQGFNYGYTF. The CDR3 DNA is TGTGCCTGGAGCCAGGGGTTTAACTATGGCTACACCTTC.

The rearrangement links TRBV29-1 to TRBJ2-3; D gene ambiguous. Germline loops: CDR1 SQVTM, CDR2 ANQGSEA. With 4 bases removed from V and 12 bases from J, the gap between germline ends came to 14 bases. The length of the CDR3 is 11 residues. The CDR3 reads CSVVANPTQYF. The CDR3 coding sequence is TGCAGCGTTGTCGCGAATCCTACTCAGTATTTT.

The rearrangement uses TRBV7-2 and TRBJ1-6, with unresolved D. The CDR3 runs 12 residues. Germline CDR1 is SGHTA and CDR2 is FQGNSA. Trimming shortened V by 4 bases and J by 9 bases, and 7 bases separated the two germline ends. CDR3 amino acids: CASSSDGSPLHF. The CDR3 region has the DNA TGTGCCAGCAGCTCAGACGGTTCACCCCTCCACTTT.

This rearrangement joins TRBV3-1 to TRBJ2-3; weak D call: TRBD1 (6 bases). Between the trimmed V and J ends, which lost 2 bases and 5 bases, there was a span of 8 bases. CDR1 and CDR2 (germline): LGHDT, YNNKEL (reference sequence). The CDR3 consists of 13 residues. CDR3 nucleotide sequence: TGTGCCAGCAGCCAACAGGGGATAGATACGCAGTATTTT. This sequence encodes CASSQQGIDTQYF.

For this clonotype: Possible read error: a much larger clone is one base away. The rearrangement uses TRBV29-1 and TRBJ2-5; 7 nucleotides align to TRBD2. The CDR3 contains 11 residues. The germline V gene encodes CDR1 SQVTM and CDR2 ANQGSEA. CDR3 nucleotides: TGCAGCGTTTCCCGGGAGGAGACCCGGTACTTC. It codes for CSVSREETRYF.

CDR3 sequence reads: CASSQSPGQGNHEQFF. The CDR3, as DNA: TGTGCCAGCAGCCAATCCCCGGGACAGGGAAATCATGAGCAGTTCTTC. The chain links TRBV14 to TRBJ2-1; 9 nucleotides agree with TRBD1. The CDR3 length is 16 residues. Germline-derived CDR1 and CDR2 are SGHDN and FVKESK. Trimming cost V 2 bases and J 8 bases; bases outside gene matches: 10. The entire variable domain, with the rest obtained from reference TRBV14 and TRBJ2-1, is as follows: EAGVTQFPSHSVIEKGQTVTLRCDPISGHDNLYWYRRVMGKEIKFLLHFVKESKQDESGMPNNRFLAERTGGTYSTLKVQPAELEDSGVYFCASSQSPGQGNHEQFFGPGTRLTVL.

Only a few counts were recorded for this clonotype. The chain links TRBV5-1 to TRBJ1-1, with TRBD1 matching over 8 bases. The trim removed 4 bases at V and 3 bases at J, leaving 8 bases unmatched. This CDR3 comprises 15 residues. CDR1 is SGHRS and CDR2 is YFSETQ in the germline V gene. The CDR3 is CASSDPGQGDTEAFF. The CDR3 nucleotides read TGCGCCAGCAGCGACCCAGGACAGGGAGACACTGAAGCTTTCTTT. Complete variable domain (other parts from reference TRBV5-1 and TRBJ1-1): KAGVTQTPRYLIKTRGQQVTLSCSPISGHRSVSWYQQTPGQGLQFLFEYFSETQRNKGNFPGRFSGRQFSNSRSEMNVSTLELGDSALYLCASSDPGQGDTEAFFGQGTRLTVV.

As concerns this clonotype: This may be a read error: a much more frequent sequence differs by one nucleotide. In nucleotides, the CDR3 is TGCGCCAGCAGCTTATACGGGGGGGATCACAATGAGCAGTACTTC. Amino acid sequence: CASSLYGGDHNEQYF. This rearrangement joins TRBV5-1 to TRBJ2-1; 8 nucleotides align to TRBD2. The DNA end is more similar to TRBJ2-7, so the J call may be wrong. This CDR3 is built from 15 residues. Germline CDR1 reads SGHRS; CDR2 reads YFSETQ.

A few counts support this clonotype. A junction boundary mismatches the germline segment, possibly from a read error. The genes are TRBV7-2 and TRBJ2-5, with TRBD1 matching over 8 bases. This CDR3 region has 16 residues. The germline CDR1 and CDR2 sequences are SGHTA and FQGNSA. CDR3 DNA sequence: TGTGCCAGTAGCTCAGGGGGCGGGACCATACAAGAGACCCAGTACTTC. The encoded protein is CASSSGGGTIQETQYF.

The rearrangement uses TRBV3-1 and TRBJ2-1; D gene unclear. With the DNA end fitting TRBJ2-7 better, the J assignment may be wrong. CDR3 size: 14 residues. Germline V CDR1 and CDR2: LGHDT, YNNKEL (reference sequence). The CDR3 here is CASQVLVSYNEQYF. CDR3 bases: TGTGCCAGCCAGGTCCTAGTCTCCTACAATGAGCAGTACTTC.

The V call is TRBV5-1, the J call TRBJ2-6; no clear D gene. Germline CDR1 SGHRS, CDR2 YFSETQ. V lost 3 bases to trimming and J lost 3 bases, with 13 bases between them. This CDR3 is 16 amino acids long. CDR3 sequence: CASSYLGGDGANVLTF. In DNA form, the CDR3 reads TGCGCCAGCAGCTACCTCGGTGGGGATGGGGCCAACGTCCTGACTTTC.

CDR3 in amino acids: CSAGYRVQETQYF. In DNA, the CDR3 is TGCAGTGCTGGCTACAGGGTCCAAGAGACCCAGTACTTC. The chain carries TRBV20-1 and TRBJ2-5; the D gene is possibly TRBD1 (6 bases). The CDR3 sequence is 13 residues long. The ends were cut back, 5 bases at V and 1 base at J, with 11 bases in the middle. Germline V lookup: CDR1 DFQATT, CDR2 SNEGSKA (reference sequence).

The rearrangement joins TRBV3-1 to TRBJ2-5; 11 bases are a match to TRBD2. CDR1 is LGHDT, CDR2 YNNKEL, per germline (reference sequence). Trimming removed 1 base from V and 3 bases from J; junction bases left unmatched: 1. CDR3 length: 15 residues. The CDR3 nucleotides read TGTGCCAGCAGCCAAGGTAGCGGGAGGGAAGAGACCCAGTACTTC. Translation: CASSQGSGREETQYF.

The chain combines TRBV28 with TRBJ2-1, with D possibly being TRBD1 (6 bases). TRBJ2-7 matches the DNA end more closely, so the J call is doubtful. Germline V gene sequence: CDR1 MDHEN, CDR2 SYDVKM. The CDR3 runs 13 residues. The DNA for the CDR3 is TGTGCCAGCAAGGGGGTCGGTGACAATGAGCAGTACTTC. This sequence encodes CASKGVGDNEQYF.